The following is a T cell receptor beta chain sequence with its context. The data stem from a study of blood T cell repertoires in COVID-19. Study-level information: The origin of the acute and convalescent COVID-19 samples was the United States, Italy and Spain. PBMCs, B-cell-depleted T cells, or T cells provided the cDNA or gDNA that made up the material.

V lost 3 bases and J 9 bases, leaving 15 bases between the germline ends. Germline V gene lookup returns CDR1 LNHDA and CDR2 SQIVND (reference sequence). This CDR3 spans 14 amino acids. Original processing notes: Reference gene primer amplification in the assay estimated nucleated cell counts. This table comes from immunoSEQ multiplex PCR, and its TCRdb copy is limited to in-frame clones, with some not included. The V and J calls and clone size were taken over from that table, and D and trimming were inferred from the DNA. The table records 110,000 or so clones, roughly 80% of them present only once.

The specimen sequenced was peripheral blood. This receptor was identified in a man between 50 and 59 years old with acute or convalescent COVID-19. The chain has TRBV19 and TRBJ1-5; possible D gene TRBD1, 6 bases. CDR3 in DNA: TGTGCCAGTAGTATCGCAGGGGCGCCGGGGCCCCAGCATTTT. This translates into CASSIAGAPGPQHF.